This entry features one TCR beta chain sequence. cDNA reverse transcribed from extracted RNA served as the sequencing template. Clones were sequenced by immunoSEQ multiplex PCR, and TCRdb holds only the in-frame ones, with some missing. The sample includes about 98,000 clones, roughly 47% of them seen just once. The record originates from a study of CD8+ T cells in alopecia areata. V lost 5 bases and J 2 bases, leaving 13 bases between the germline ends. Germline CDR1 and CDR2: SGHAT and FQNNGV. CDR3 length: 14 amino acids. This clonotype was obtained from a human donor with alopecia areata. Sequenced input: CD4+ T cells sorted from blood. The genes are TRBV11-2 and TRBJ2-7; D may be TRBD2 (6 bases). The CDR3 is CASSLGGKAYEQYF. The CDR3 nucleotides read TGTGCCAGCAGCCTCGGGGGAAAGGCCTACGAGCAGTACTTC.